This passage covers 21 T cell receptor beta chains from one sample sequenced in a study of shared clonotypes between healthy human individuals. Profiled with immunoSEQ multiplex PCR; TCRdb holds only in-frame clones, not every one. The sample lists approximately 710,000 clones; roughly 88% were seen once. The sample comprised memory CD8+ T cells from PBMCs. The subset was: CD45RO+ cells pooled with CCR7-negative TemRA cells. The receptor source for this set is a man aged 18 to 29 in good health. Some clones in this sample may be carry-over from other donors' samples.

The chain joins TRBV7-6 to TRBJ2-6; D may be TRBD1 or TRBD2 (5 bases each). The CDR3 sequence is 16 residues long. CDR1 is SGHVS, CDR2 FNYEAQ, per germline. Trimming stripped 2 bases from V and 4 bases from J, with 12 bases between. For the CDR3, the DNA is TGTGCCAGCAGCTTATTCGGGGACGGAGGGGCCAACGTCCTGACTTTC. It codes for CASSLFGDGGANVLTF.

The rearrangement uses TRBV27 and TRBJ1-2; a weak D match, TRBD1 (5 bases). Trimming removed 2 bases from V and 6 bases from J, with 19 bases in between. This CDR3 is 16 amino acids long. The germline gives CDR1 MNHEY, CDR2 SMNVEV (reference sequence). The CDR3 DNA follows: TGTGCCAGCAGTTTAGTCGGGGGGAATAGCGAAGATGGCTACACCTTC. Residues: CASSLVGGNSEDGYTF.

The V gene is TRBV6-5, the J gene TRBJ1-1; no firm D call. Germline CDR1 reads MNHEY; CDR2 reads SVGAGI. Trimming took off 2 bases at V and 1 base at J, with 8 bases between the two ends. The CDR3 is 14 residues long. The CDR3 region has the DNA TGTGCCAGCAGTTACGGAGCAGGGAACACTGAAGCTTTCTTT. Translating gives CASSYGAGNTEAFF.

This chain connects TRBV7-9 to TRBJ2-4; D is unresolved. The germline V and J ends were trimmed by 4 bases and 0 bases, with 19 bases remaining between them. This CDR3 spans 18 amino acids. Germline V gene sequence: CDR1 SEHNR, CDR2 FQNEAQ (reference sequence). The DNA of the CDR3 is TGTGCCAGCAGCTGGTCCCGCCCCGACGCGGTAGCCAAAAACATTCAGTACTTC. Amino acid sequence: CASSWSRPDAVAKNIQYF.

The chain combines TRBV4-1 with TRBJ2-1; D might be TRBD2 (7 bases). There are 14 residues in the CDR3. Germline-derived CDR1 and CDR2 are MGHRA and YSYEKL. Trimming removed 0 bases at V and 10 bases at J, with 13 bases between. The CDR3, as DNA: TGCGCCAGCAGCCAAGATGCCCGGGGGGCAGAGCAGTTCTTC. Translation: CASSQDARGAEQFF.

The chain has TRBV4-1 and TRBJ2-1, with TRBD2 matching over 7 bases. The CDR3 is made up of 17 amino acids. V shed 0 bases and J 3 bases; nucleotides not matched to a gene: 8. The V gene's germline CDR1 is MGHRA and CDR2 YSYEKL. The CDR3 here is CASSQDYSGFIYNEQFF. Written as DNA, the CDR3 is TGCGCCAGCAGCCAAGATTATAGCGGGTTCATCTACAATGAGCAGTTCTTC.

V usage is TRBV27 and J usage is TRBJ1-5, with 12 bases lining up with TRBD1. Unmatched junction bases numbered 6, after V lost 1 base and J lost 2 bases. In germline, CDR1 is MNHEY, CDR2 SMNVEV (reference sequence). The CDR3 spans 18 residues. Here the CDR3 reads CASSLLGTGGAGNQPQHF. CDR3 DNA: TGTGCCAGCAGTTTATTAGGGACAGGGGGCGCTGGCAATCAGCCCCAGCATTTT.

The rearrangement links TRBV6-5 to TRBJ2-1; D is uncertain. This CDR3 has 15 residues. In germline, CDR1 is MNHEY, CDR2 SVGAGI. V shed 6 bases and J shed 3 bases, with 15 bases lying between them. CDR3 DNA sequence: TGTGCCAGCAGCCCCGGAGACTCGGTCTACAATGAGCAGTTCTTC. This gives the protein CASSPGDSVYNEQFF.

V usage is TRBV12-5 and J usage is TRBJ2-1, with 7 bases identical to TRBD2. This CDR3 contains 19 residues. V lost 0 bases to trimming and J lost 3 bases; unmatched junction nucleotides: 14. Germline V gene lookup returns CDR1 LGHNT and CDR2 FRNRAP. CDR3 DNA sequence: TGTGCTAGTGGTTTGGTTAGTCTAGCGGACACCTCCTTCTACAATGAGCAGTTCTTC. It translates to CASGLVSLADTSFYNEQFF.

This clone was seen only once. J is TRBJ2-5 and V is TRBV6-1, with D perhaps matching TRBD1 (5 bases). The CDR3 has 14 residues. CDR1 MNHNS and CDR2 SASEGT come from the germline V gene. V dropped 1 base and J dropped 2 bases, with 8 bases sitting between them. CDR3 residues: CASSEVKGQETQYF. The CDR3 nucleotides read TGTGCCAGCAGTGAAGTTAAGGGGCAAGAGACCCAGTACTTC.

The rearrangement links TRBV10-2 to TRBJ2-7; TRBD1 aligns across 11 bases. The CDR3 has 14 residues. V lost 8 bases, J lost 1 base, and 4 bases stayed unmatched. Germline-derived CDR1 and CDR2 are WSHSY and SAAADI. This CDR3 reads CASEDRGQSYEQYF. CDR3 in DNA: TGCGCCAGCGAGGACAGGGGGCAGTCCTACGAGCAGTACTTC.

Concerning this clone itself: Other DNA sequences in the sample encode the same CDR3. CDR3 sequence: CASSYNSYEQYF. CDR3 coding DNA: TGTGCCAGCAGCTATAACAGCTACGAGCAGTACTTC. The chain combines TRBV5-4 with TRBJ2-7; D call uncertain. Germline V lookup: CDR1 SGHNT, CDR2 YYREEE (reference sequence). The CDR3 has 12 amino acids. Trimming took off 3 bases at V and 3 bases at J, with 7 bases between the two ends.

For the CDR3, the DNA is TGTGCCAGTAGTCCCACCTCGGGAGACGAGCAGTACTTC. Amino acids: CASSPTSGDEQYF. The chain employs TRBV19 and TRBJ2-7; D is perhaps TRBD2 (6 bases). The CDR3 runs to 13 residues. Germline-derived CDR1 and CDR2 are LNHDA and SQIVND (reference sequence). The V end was cut by 5 bases, the J end by 5 bases, with 13 bases between.

This chain uses TRBV5-4 with TRBJ2-5; TRBD2 matches 16 bases. The CDR3 covers 19 residues. Germline V lookup: CDR1 SGHNT, CDR2 YYREEE (reference sequence). Unmatched junction bases numbered 15, after V lost 6 bases and J lost 4 bases. DNA of the CDR3: TGTGCCAGCACTGCTAGGGGGACTAGCGGGAGGGGAGTAAGAGAGACCCAGTACTTC. It is translated as CASTARGTSGRGVRETQYF.

The J gene is TRBJ1-2, the V gene TRBV9, with D possibly being TRBD1 (6 bases). CDR3 size: 14 residues. V lost 7 bases, J lost 0 bases, and 13 bases lay in between. Germline CDR1 and CDR2: SGDLS and YYNGEE. The CDR3 reads CASGGRTANYGYTF. As DNA, the CDR3 is TGTGCCAGCGGGGGACGGACAGCTAACTATGGCTACACCTTC.

The chain couples TRBV30 to TRBJ1-5; TRBD1 matches 9 bases. Germline assignment: CDR1 GTSNPN and CDR2 SVGIG (reference sequence). V lost 3 bases and J lost 1; bases outside the gene matches: 7. There are 16 residues in the CDR3. CDR3 amino acids: CAWSRGTGISNQPQHF. In DNA form, the CDR3 reads TGTGCCTGGAGCCGCGGGACAGGGATCAGCAATCAGCCCCAGCATTTT.

This clone was found once. The rearrangement joins TRBV5-5 to TRBJ2-7, with 9 bases that match TRBD2. CDR1 SGHKS and CDR2 YYEKEE come from the germline V gene (reference sequence). The CDR3 has 17 residues. V shed 2 bases, J shed 3 bases, and the junction held 12 bases outside the gene matches. In DNA form, the CDR3 reads TGTGCCAGCAGCTTAGTCCCTAGCGGGACGCTTCTCTACGAGCAGTACTTC. Encoded protein: CASSLVPSGTLLYEQYF.

The chain has TRBV6-6 and TRBJ2-1, with a tentative D call TRBD2 (7 bases). This CDR3 is built from 15 residues. Trimming pared 4 bases from V and 6 bases from J, leaving 16 bases between. Germline assignment: CDR1 MNHNY and CDR2 SVGAGI (reference sequence). The CDR3 region is CASSLGGGNLNEQFF. The CDR3 DNA reads as TGTGCCAGCAGTTTAGGGGGAGGGAATCTCAATGAGCAGTTCTTC.

The CDR3 DNA reads TGTGCCAGCAGCCCCCCCGAGGGCTTCTACAATGAGCAGTTCTTC. Amino acids: CASSPPEGFYNEQFF. The chain links TRBV5-4 to TRBJ2-1; D perhaps matches TRBD2 (5 bases). This CDR3 spans 15 amino acids. CDR1 is SGHNT, CDR2 YYREEE, per germline (reference sequence). V dropped 4 bases and J dropped 3 bases, with 14 bases sitting between them.

In regard to this clone: One end of the junction varies from germline; a read error may be responsible. V usage is TRBV7-8 and J usage is TRBJ2-4; TRBD2 aligns across 11 bases. CDR1 is SGHVS and CDR2 is FQNEAQ in the germline V gene. The CDR3 spans 15 residues. As DNA, the CDR3 is TGTGCCAGCAGCCCCCTAGCGGGAGGCAAAAACGTTCAGTACTTC. It codes for CASSPLAGGKNVQYF.

The chain has TRBV6-6 and TRBJ1-4; D is uncertain. The CDR3 length is 13 residues. V was trimmed by 3 bases and J by 8 bases, leaving 10 bases between them. The V gene's germline CDR1 is MNHNY and CDR2 SVGAGI (reference sequence). CDR3 in DNA: TGTGCCAGCAGTTATGTGCAGAGGGAAAAACTGTTTTTT. Translated, it gives CASSYVQREKLFF.